This T cell receptor beta chain was sequenced for a study of CD8+CD57+ T cells in acquired aplastic anemia. Study information: An average of about 3.2 ug of DNA was obtained from sorted CD4+ and CD8+ cells. Study-level findings and limits: Patients and controls shared approximately 28 CD8+ CDR3 sequences.

This CDR3 has 13 residues. Deletions cut 11 bases from V and 6 bases from J, with 18 bases between. Germline CDR1 KGHDR, CDR2 SFDVKD. Genomic DNA was employed as the template in profiling TCR beta VDJ and CDR3. TCRdb fed the reads into MiXCR, producing one record per CDR3 protein. Here the sample spans 200,000 to 250,000 distinct CDR3 sequences, almost 35% being singletons. This clonotype was counted at least ten times. The antigen remains unidentified. Sequencing was done on a sample of sorted CD4+, CD8+, or CD8+CD57+ T cells (not recorded which) from PBMCs. This TCR derives from a human donor in good health, serving as a control. The J gene is TRBJ1-2, the V gene TRBV24-1; TRBD1 might be the D (5 bases). CDR3 sequence reads: CAIQEGHGDGYTF. In DNA, the CDR3 is TGTGCCATCCAAGAGGGGCATGGGGATGGCTACACCTTC.